Each of the 17 T cell receptor beta chains below was sequenced from the same sample in a study of T cell responses to AZD1222 COVID-19 vaccine. Method: immunoSEQ multiplex PCR; TCRdb's copy keeps in-frame clones and lacks some. The profile shows roughly 60,000 clones, 65% to 90% of them singletons. The material sequenced was peripheral blood, taken on day 0 of AZD1222 vaccination. All receptors derive from an adult in good health.

The chain employs TRBV21-1 and TRBJ2-7; the DNA was not used to check the table's D call, TRBD1. TRBV21-1 is listed as a pseudogene. The CDR3 has 17 amino acids. CDR3 in amino acids: CASSVEQAHLSSYEQYV. CDR3 sequence (DNA): TGTGCCAGCAGCGTCGAGCAGGCGCACCTAAGCTCCTACGAGCAGTACGTC.

V gene TRBV27 combines with J gene TRBJ2-3; D possibly corresponds to TRBD1 (5 bases). V shed 3 bases and J shed 0 bases, with 10 bases lying between them. Per germline, CDR1 MNHEY and CDR2 SMNVEV (reference sequence). The CDR3 runs to 15 residues. The CDR3 sequence: CASSLMTASTDTQYF. In nucleotides, the CDR3 is TGTGCCAGCAGTTTGATGACAGCTAGCACAGATACGCAGTATTTT.

This clone occurred a few times. The CDR3 protein is CASSLLAGADTQYF. CDR3 DNA sequence: TGTGCCAGTAGTCTTTTAGCGGGAGCAGATACGCAGTATTTT. V gene TRBV19 combines with J gene TRBJ2-3, with TRBD2 matching over 9 bases. V shed 5 bases and J 4 bases; nucleotides not matched to a gene: 4. Germline lookup yields CDR1 LNHDA and CDR2 SQIVND (reference sequence). CDR3 length: 14 residues. The variable domain in full, completed from reference TRBV19 and TRBJ2-3, reads DGGITQSPKYLFRKEGQNVTLSCEQNLNHDAMYWYRQDPGQGLRLIYYSQIVNDFQKGDIAEGYSVSREKKESFPLTVTSAQKNPTAFYLCASSLLAGADTQYFGPGTRLTVL.

The CDR3 DNA is TGTGCCAGCAGCTTTGTCCGCCTAGCGGGGGTACGAGAGACCCAGTACTTC. Protein sequence: CASSFVRLAGVRETQYF. V gene TRBV7-8 combines with J gene TRBJ2-5; 10 bases are shared with TRBD2. The CDR3 totals 17 residues. Germline values: CDR1 SGHVS, CDR2 FQNEAQ. Germline trimming cut 3 bases from V and 4 bases from J; bases unmatched to any gene: 11.

This chain joins TRBV15 and TRBJ1-1, with D possibly TRBD1 on 5 matching bases. This CDR3 comprises 16 residues. CDR1 and CDR2 (germline): LNHNV, YYDKDF (reference sequence). Trimming cost V 1 base and J 3 bases, with 15 bases left between them. The CDR3 is CATSRVGRLEYTEAFF. The CDR3 DNA reads as TGTGCCACCAGCAGAGTGGGACGCCTTGAGTACACTGAAGCTTTCTTT.

The rearrangement uses TRBV25-1 and TRBJ2-7, with TRBD1 matching over 7 bases. With V trimmed by 3 bases and J by 0 bases, 5 bases remained unmatched. The length of the CDR3 is 15 residues. Germline V gene sequence: CDR1 MGHDK, CDR2 SYGVNS. CDR3 sequence (DNA): TGTGCCAGCAGTGACGCGACAGGGTTCTCCTACGAGCAGTACTTC. This gives the protein CASSDATGFSYEQYF.

This clone was detected only a few times. Written as DNA, the CDR3 is TGTGCCACCAGCAGACTTAATCAGCCCCAGCATTTT. Its translation: CATSRLNQPQHF. This chain joins TRBV15 and TRBJ1-5; the D is unclear. The CDR3 loop spans 12 amino acids. In germline, CDR1 is LNHNV, CDR2 YYDKDF (reference sequence). Trimming took off 2 bases at V and 4 bases at J, with 3 bases between the two ends.

The chain employs TRBV20-1 and TRBJ1-3, with D maybe TRBD1 (5 bases). The CDR3 contains 14 residues. V was pared by 5 bases and J by 3 bases, with 14 bases between. Germline V gene data show CDR1 as DFQATT and CDR2 as SNEGSKA (reference sequence). The CDR3 region has the DNA TGCAGTGCTGGTGAAGGGGCGGATGGAAACACCATATATTTT. Translating it yields CSAGEGADGNTIYF.

This chain uses TRBV19 with TRBJ1-5; D is uncertain. V lost 7 bases to trimming and J lost 4 bases, with 11 bases between them. CDR3 length: 13 amino acids. Germline V gene sequence: CDR1 LNHDA, CDR2 SQIVND (reference sequence). The CDR3 DNA sequence: TGTGCCAGTATAGTCAGCCATAATCAGCCCCAGCATTTT. It codes for CASIVSHNQPQHF.

The chain uses TRBV5-5 and TRBJ1-2; D is possibly TRBD1 (5 bases). This CDR3 is 15 amino acids long. V dropped 0 bases and J dropped 4 bases, with 13 bases sitting between them. Germline values: CDR1 SGHKS, CDR2 YYEKEE (reference sequence). The CDR3 region has the DNA TGTGCCAGCAGCTTGGTAGGTAGGGGACCCTATGGCTACACCTTC. Translation: CASSLVGRGPYGYTF.

The CDR3 region is CASSSAGHTEAFF. DNA of the CDR3: TGTGCCAGTAGTAGTGCGGGCCACACTGAAGCTTTCTTT. The chain recombines TRBV19 with TRBJ1-1; unclear D gene. Trimming stripped 4 bases from V and 3 bases from J, with 9 bases between. This CDR3 is 13 amino acids long. The germline V gene encodes CDR1 LNHDA and CDR2 SQIVND (reference sequence).

The genes are TRBV7-2 and TRBJ2-5, with TRBD2 identical over 10 bases. The CDR3 covers 16 residues. Per germline, CDR1 SGHTA and CDR2 FQGNSA. V was pared by 7 bases and J by 4 bases, with 12 bases of the junction left unmatched. CDR3 sequence (DNA): TGTGCCAGCATCTGGGACAGCGGGAGGGCCGGAGAGACCCAGTACTTC. Translating it yields CASIWDSGRAGETQYF.

The chain links TRBV29-1 to TRBJ2-7; weak D call: TRBD1 (7 bases). CDR1 and CDR2 from the germline V gene are SQVTM and ANQGSEA. The CDR3 spans 14 residues. Deletions cut 4 bases from V and 5 bases from J, with 18 bases between. The CDR3 reads CSVGPRGVYDEQYF. CDR3 DNA sequence: TGCAGCGTTGGGCCCAGGGGGGTGTACGACGAGCAGTACTTC.

The gene calls are TRBV2 and TRBJ2-6, with a possible D match to TRBD1 (7 bases). Germline loops: CDR1 SNHLY, CDR2 FYNNEI. This CDR3 comprises 18 residues. V was trimmed by 8 bases and J by 5 bases, leaving 25 bases between them. Here the CDR3 reads CASSGERDSLFWANVLTF. CDR3 bases: TGTGCCAGCTCGGGAGAAAGGGACAGTCTCTTCTGGGCCAACGTCCTGACTTTC.

This clone has a handful of counts. The chain couples TRBV15 to TRBJ1-2, with 7 bases matching TRBD1. Germline loops: CDR1 LNHNV, CDR2 YYDKDF (reference sequence). V lost 1 base and J lost 7; bases outside the gene matches: 12. The CDR3 contains 16 residues. The chain's CDR3 is CATSRGGEGAPGGYTF. The CDR3 nucleotides are TGTGCCACCAGCAGAGGGGGTGAGGGGGCGCCTGGTGGCTACACCTTC. The full variable domain, its missing parts supplied by reference TRBV15 and TRBJ1-2, is DAMVIQNPRYQVTQFGKPVTLSCSQTLNHNVMYWYQQKSSQAPKLLFHYYDKDFNNEADTPDNFQSRRPNTSFCFLDIRSPGLGDTAMYLCATSRGGEGAPGGYTFGSGTRLTVV.

This clone was recorded only once. The same CDR3 also results from other DNA sequences found in this sample. The V call is TRBV4-1, the J call TRBJ1-4; D gene unclear. Germline values: CDR1 MGHRA, CDR2 YSYEKL. There are 16 residues in the CDR3. The V and J ends lost 1 base and 0 bases respectively, with 9 bases between them. CDR3 loop: CASSQGTVATNEKLFF. The CDR3 coding sequence is TGCGCCAGCAGCCAAGGCACAGTTGCAACTAATGAAAAACTGTTTTTT.

This chain links TRBV5-1 with TRBJ1-4; TRBD1 matches at 9 bases. Germline loops: CDR1 SGHRS, CDR2 YFSETQ. The CDR3 has 14 residues. V lost 4 bases and J lost 6; bases outside the gene matches: 4. CDR3: CASSQGTGHEKLFF. The CDR3 DNA reads TGCGCCAGCAGCCAAGGGACAGGGCATGAAAAACTGTTTTTT.